This T cell receptor (beta chain) comes out of a study of shared clonotypes between healthy human individuals. TCRdb's table, derived via immunoSEQ multiplex PCR, lists solely in-frame clones and lacks some. This table has roughly 2 million clones, around 95% appearing once. CD45RA+ naive and CD45RA-negative memory subsets were separated from CD4+ cells. J gave up 6 bases and V 7 bases, and 8 bases lay outside the gene matches. CDR1 is MDHEN and CDR2 is SYDVKM in the germline V gene. The CDR3 contains 13 residues. Study results and caveats: Among donors, clonotype sharing was expected to be affected by sequencing depth. Shared clonotypes across all four donors exceeded non-shared ones in generation probability.

As to this clone: As yet, its antigen is unknown.

The source of this sequence is a man aged 18 to 29 in good health. Sample: naive CD4+ T cells sorted from blood. Subset of the sample: CD45RA+ positively selected. V gene TRBV28 combines with J gene TRBJ2-7; the match to TRBD1 covers 8 bases. The CDR3 reads CASITGGRGEQYF. In DNA form, the CDR3 reads TGTGCCAGCATAACAGGGGGACGGGGCGAGCAGTACTTC.